A single sample gave rise to the 29 T cell receptor beta chains below, sequenced in a study of prognosis after radiotherapy for stage I lung cancer. Amplicons of TCR beta CDR3 were generated from genomic DNA by two-round multiplex PCR. Primers were specific to each TRBV and TRBJ gene in first-round PCR. TCRdb itself ran the multiplex PCR reads through MiXCR, one entry per CDR3 protein. The sample lists approximately 17,000 distinct CDR3 sequences, 29% seen once, with approximately 33% in the top ten. The sequencing here drew on PBMCs, taken before or after stereotactic body radiation therapy (not recorded which). The source is a donor over 45 with non-small cell lung cancer.

This clonotype was detected many times. The chain uses TRBV19 and TRBJ2-1; TRBD1 agrees at 9 bases. Trimming removed 4 bases from V and 12 bases from J; junction bases left unmatched: 16. In germline, CDR1 is LNHDA, CDR2 SQIVND (reference sequence). The CDR3 has 16 residues. The CDR3 DNA sequence: TGTGCCAGTAGTAAAACAGGGGGCGTCTTATCGATAGTGCAGTTCTTC. The encoded protein is CASSKTGGVLSIVQFF.

This clonotype was observed many times. The V gene is TRBV11-1, the J gene TRBJ2-5; 7 bases map to TRBD1. The CDR3 has 12 residues. Per germline, CDR1 SGHAT and CDR2 FQDESV (reference sequence). The trim removed 4 bases at V and 4 bases at J, leaving 0 bases unmatched. This CDR3 reads CASSWDRETQYF. The CDR3 region has the DNA TGTGCCAGCAGCTGGGACAGAGAGACCCAGTACTTC. Variable domain in full (rest from reference TRBV11-1 and TRBJ2-5): EAEVAQSPRYKITEKSQAVAFWCDPISGHATLYWYRQILGQGPELLVQFQDESVVDDSQLPKDRFSAERLKGVDSTLKIQPAELGDSAMYLCASSWDRETQYFGPGTRLLVL.

This clonotype appeared many times. A much larger clone differs by one base, so this may be a read error. The chain combines TRBV4-2 with TRBJ1-4; D gene ambiguous. The V and J ends lost 1 base and 7 bases respectively, with 22 bases between them. There are 18 residues in the CDR3. In germline, CDR1 is LGHNA, CDR2 YNFKEQ. The CDR3 DNA sequence: TGTGCCAGCAGCCAAGGTTGGGCTAGGAGGGCCGACGCTGAAAAACTGTTTTTT. Its protein product is CASSQGWARRADAEKLFF.

This clonotype has ten or more counts. The CDR3: CASSPTLGKNTEAFF. CDR3 nucleotide sequence: TGTGCCAGCAGTCCCACCCTTGGCAAGAACACTGAAGCTTTCTTT. J is TRBJ1-1 and V is TRBV28; D gene ambiguous. This CDR3 region has 15 residues. V was trimmed by 5 bases and J by 1 base, leaving 14 bases between them. Looked up from germline, CDR1 is MDHEN and CDR2 is SYDVKM.

On this clonotype: This likely reflects a read error, since a far larger clone is one base away. The chain recombines TRBV10-3 with TRBJ2-4, with 9 bases lining up with TRBD2. The CDR3 consists of 16 residues. CDR1 is ENHRY, CDR2 SYGVKD, per germline. The CDR3 reads CAISDTTSGPGHEHFF. The CDR3 bases are TGTGCCATCAGTGATACGACTAGCGGTCCCGGGCATGAGCATTTCTTC.

This clonotype was counted many times. The gene calls are TRBV24-1 and TRBJ1-1; D gene uncertain. The V end lost 3 bases, the J end lost 0 bases, and 7 bases lay between the germline ends. Germline loops: CDR1 KGHDR, CDR2 SFDVKD. The CDR3 has 14 residues. The CDR3 spells CATSDGRLNTEAFF. The CDR3, as DNA: TGTGCCACCAGTGATGGGCGGCTGAACACTGAAGCTTTCTTT.

This clonotype has ten or more counts. This rearrangement joins TRBV15 to TRBJ1-6, with a tentative D call TRBD1 (6 bases). Germline lookup yields CDR1 LNHNV and CDR2 YYDKDF (reference sequence). Trimming left V 0 bases short and J 9 bases short, with 12 bases between. The CDR3 is 15 residues long. The CDR3 here is CATSRDQGIGSPLHF. CDR3 bases: TGTGCCACCAGCAGAGATCAGGGGATTGGTTCACCCCTCCACTTT.

This clonotype was seen at least ten times. The V and J genes are TRBV7-9 and TRBJ2-5; either TRBD1 or TRBD2 may fit D (5 bases each). Trimming left V 2 bases short and J 1 base short, with 11 bases between. This CDR3 is built from 15 residues. In germline, CDR1 is SEHNR, CDR2 FQNEAQ (reference sequence). CDR3 amino acids: CASSLNEGIQETQYF. CDR3 nucleotide sequence: TGTGCCAGCAGCTTAAATGAGGGGATCCAAGAGACCCAGTACTTC.

This clonotype was counted ten times or more. This chain links TRBV20-1 with TRBJ2-2; 7 bases map to TRBD1. Germline CDR1 is DFQATT and CDR2 is SNEGSKA (reference sequence). CDR3 length: 16 amino acids. The junction had 12 bases not matched to a gene; V was cut back by 3 bases and J by 5 bases. In DNA, the CDR3 is TGCAGTGCTAGCCCTTCTTCCAGGGGGAAGACCGGGGAGCTGTTTTTT. It encodes CSASPSSRGKTGELFF.

This clonotype was seen at least ten times. This CDR3 is CASKRDVNTEAFF. The CDR3 nucleotides read TGTGCCAGCAAAAGGGACGTGAACACTGAAGCTTTCTTT. J is TRBJ1-1 and V is TRBV12-3 or TRBV12-4, with a tentative D call TRBD1 (5 bases). The CDR3 is 13 residues long. V was cut by 7 bases and J by 0 bases, with 9 bases left in between.

This clonotype is a singleton in its sample. A far larger clone is only one base removed, so a read error is likely. The rearrangement joins TRBV6-5 to TRBJ2-7, with 11 bases matching TRBD2. The CDR3 totals 14 residues. Germline-derived CDR1 and CDR2 are MNHEY and SVGAGI. V lost 3 bases, J lost 7 bases, and 5 bases stayed unmatched. CDR3 sequence: CASSYPGLAGEQYF. The CDR3 nucleotides read TGTGCCAGCAGTTATCCAGGACTAGCGGGTGAGCAGTACTTC.

The sample holds many counts of this clonotype. The J gene is TRBJ1-2, the V gene TRBV5-5; 8 nucleotides line up with TRBD1. The CDR3 is 15 amino acids. From germline, CDR1 is SGHKS and CDR2 YYEKEE (reference sequence). V lost 3 bases to trimming and J lost 4 bases; unmatched junction nucleotides: 8. CDR3 region: CASSSTGEGSYGYTF. In DNA form, the CDR3 reads TGTGCCAGCAGCTCGACAGGGGAGGGTTCCTATGGCTACACCTTC.

This clonotype is a singleton in its sample. The V call is TRBV12-3 or TRBV12-4, the J call TRBJ2-5, with no clear D. This CDR3 has 12 residues. The ends were cut back, 7 bases at V and 5 bases at J, with 11 bases in the middle. DNA for the CDR3: TGTGCCAGCACAGCCCTTGGTGAGACCCAGTACTTC. Its protein is CASTALGETQYF.

Points on this clonotype: Germline is not matched at one junction end, which may reflect a read error. The J gene is TRBJ2-7, the V gene TRBV20-1; D possibly matches TRBD1 or TRBD2 (5 bases each). CDR3 length equals 14 residues. Germline CDR1 is DFQATT and CDR2 is SNEGSKA (reference sequence). CDR3 DNA: TGCAATGCTAGCCTCCCGCGACAGACCTACGAGCAGTACTTC. Its translation: CNASLPRQTYEQYF.

The table lists this clonotype with many counts. This rearrangement joins TRBV18 to TRBJ2-5; perhaps TRBD1 as D (6 bases). V was trimmed by 6 bases and J by 5 bases, leaving 13 bases between them. The germline V gene has CDR1 KGHSH and CDR2 LQKENI. This CDR3 has 13 residues. CDR3 in amino acids: CASSRTGKETQYF. For the CDR3, the DNA is TGTGCCAGCTCGAGAACAGGGAAGGAGACCCAGTACTTC.

This clonotype was detected many times. The rearrangement joins TRBV11-3 to TRBJ2-2, with a weak D call TRBD1 (6 bases). V was pared by 1 base and J by 7 bases, with 7 bases between. Per the germline V gene, CDR1 is SGHNT and CDR2 is YENEEA. This CDR3 region has 13 residues. For the CDR3, the DNA is TGTGCCAGCAGCTTAGCCAGGGGCGGGGAGCTGTTTTTT. It codes for CASSLARGGELFF.

This clonotype was seen repeatedly, ten times or more. The J gene is TRBJ2-3, the V gene TRBV7-2; D is unclear. CDR1 SGHTA and CDR2 FQGNSA come from the germline V gene. Trimming took 1 base from V and 5 from J, leaving 10 bases between them. The CDR3 consists of 14 residues. CDR3 in amino acids: CASSLGFREDTQYF. CDR3 sequence (DNA): TGTGCCAGCAGCTTAGGCTTTAGGGAAGATACGCAGTATTTT.

Concerning this clonotype: Only one base separates this from a far larger clonotype, so it likely reflects a read error. The chain carries TRBV7-9 and TRBJ2-5; D remains ambiguous. The V gene's germline CDR1 is SEHNR and CDR2 FQNEAQ (reference sequence). Trimming pared 5 bases from V and 9 bases from J, leaving 16 bases between. This CDR3 spans 13 amino acids. This chain's CDR3 is CASSREQARAQYF. The CDR3 DNA is TGTGCCAGCAGCAGAGAACAAGCAAGGGCCCAGTACTTC.

Relative to its sample, this clonotype is medium-sized. The V and J genes are TRBV6-8 and TRBJ2-7; no clear D. Per the germline V gene, CDR1 is MNHGY and CDR2 is SAAAGT. The CDR3 loop spans 19 amino acids. Trimming stripped 0 bases from V and 3 bases from J, with 24 bases between. The CDR3 DNA reads as TGTGCCAGCAGTTACTCGAGTGGCGCTTCGAGCACATCGGACTACGAGCAGTACTTC. Its translation: CASSYSSGASSTSDYEQYF.

On this clonotype: Since no conserved phenylalanine or tryptophan closes the CDR3, a read error is the likely cause. This chain uses TRBV7-8 with TRBJ1-1; D is perhaps TRBD1 (5 bases). V shed 1 base and J shed 5 bases, with 11 bases lying between them. CDR3 length: 14 amino acids. Germline V CDR1 and CDR2: SGHVS, FQNEAQ. Here the CDR3 DNA reads TGTGCCAGCAGCTTAGGGCAGGGTAATACTGAAGCTTTCTCT. It encodes CASSLGQGNTEAFS.

This clonotype was picked up a small number of times. Possible read error: a much larger clone is one base away. The CDR3 end shows no conserved phenylalanine or tryptophan, and so a read error is likely. V and J are TRBV6-1 and TRBJ2-5; D is uncertain. V lost 5 bases, J lost 7 bases, and 17 bases lay in between. The germline V gene encodes CDR1 MNHNS and CDR2 SASEGT. CDR3 size: 14 residues. The CDR3 bases are TGTGCCAGCAGTTACGGGTACGGCATAGTGACCCAGTACCTC. Residues: CASSYGYGIVTQYL.

This clonotype was picked up one time. With a far larger clone one base away, a read error is the likely cause. The chain couples TRBV20-1 to TRBJ2-5; 7 nucleotides agree with TRBD2. The closer fit of TRBJ2-1 to the DNA end suggests the J call may be wrong. The germline V gene encodes CDR1 DFQATT and CDR2 SNEGSKA (reference sequence). The CDR3 is 14 amino acids. CDR3: CSAPGLEGGFEQFF. Here the CDR3 DNA reads TGCAGTGCCCCGGGCCTAGAGGGAGGGTTTGAGCAGTTCTTC.

V and J are TRBV20-1 and TRBJ2-7, with a possible D match to TRBD2 (5 bases). The CDR3 length is 16 residues. Germline V gene lookup returns CDR1 DFQATT and CDR2 SNEGSKA (reference sequence). V lost 0 bases and J 3 bases, leaving 18 bases between the germline ends. The CDR3 sequence: CSAREASWSYDYEQYF. CDR3 sequence (DNA): TGCAGTGCTAGAGAGGCTAGCTGGAGCTACGACTACGAGCAGTACTTC.

The sample holds a few counts of this clonotype. This may be a read error: a much more frequent sequence differs by one nucleotide. The chain is built from TRBV18 and TRBJ2-6; 9 bases fit TRBD1. Germline V gene sequence: CDR1 KGHSH, CDR2 LQKENI. The CDR3 contains 18 residues. In DNA form, the CDR3 reads TGTGTCAGCTCAGACAGGGGGATAGCCCACTCTGGGGCCAACGTCCTGACTTTC. Encoded protein: CVSSDRGIAHSGANVLTF.

This clonotype was recorded at least ten times. The rearrangement uses TRBV5-4 and TRBJ2-2; D perhaps matches TRBD2 (6 bases). This CDR3 spans 16 amino acids. Germline CDR1 is SGHNT and CDR2 is YYREEE (reference sequence). Between the trimmed V and J ends, which lost 0 bases and 4 bases, there was a span of 13 bases. The CDR3 DNA follows: TGTGCCAGCAGCTTGGGAGGTAGCGGAACCACCGGGGAGCTGTTTTTT. Translation: CASSLGGSGTTGELFF. Full variable domain (missing parts from reference TRBV5-4 and TRBJ2-2): ETGVTQSPTHLIKTRGQQVTLRCSSQSGHNTVSWYQQALGQGPQFIFQYYREEENGRGNFPPRFSGLQFPNYSSELNVNALELDDSALYLCASSLGGSGTTGELFFGEGSRLTVL.

Details on this clonotype: One end of the junction is discordant with germline, which a read error may explain. This sequence joins TRBV6-1 and TRBJ2-3; 9 bases agree with TRBD2. In germline, CDR1 is MNHNS, CDR2 SASEGT. This CDR3 contains 15 residues. The CDR3 loop is CASRVSGRSKDTQYF. The CDR3, as DNA: TGTGCCAGCAGAGTCAGCGGGAGGAGCAAAGATACGCAGTATTTT.

J is TRBJ2-1 and V is TRBV6-2 or TRBV6-3, with D maybe TRBD2 (5 bases). The germline V gene encodes CDR1 MNHEY and CDR2 SVGEGT. Between the trimmed V and J ends, which lost 5 bases and 5 bases, there was a span of 19 bases. This CDR3 comprises 16 residues. CDR3 amino acids: CASSEFGITPNNEQFF. The CDR3 bases are TGTGCCAGCAGTGAATTCGGGATTACCCCTAACAATGAGCAGTTCTTC.

Comments on this clonotype: At one boundary the junction diverges from the germline segment, which might be a read error. This chain links TRBV6-8 with TRBJ1-5, with a tentative D call TRBD1 (6 bases). The CDR3 totals 13 residues. Per the germline V gene, CDR1 is MNHGY and CDR2 is SAAAGT. CDR3 in DNA: TGTGCCAGCATTTACAGGGACAATCAGCCCCATCATTTT. It yields the protein CASIYRDNQPHHF.

This clonotype was recorded many times. Its ends do not fully match the called genes, so a read error is possible. The chain employs TRBV7-2 and TRBJ2-2; the D gene is possibly TRBD1 (6 bases). Germline V gene sequence: CDR1 SGHTA, CDR2 FQGNSA. The CDR3 loop spans 13 amino acids. CDR3 residues: CASRLGGPGELFF. The CDR3 DNA reads as TGTGCCAGCAGGTTAGGGGGTCCTGGGGAGCTGTTTTTT.